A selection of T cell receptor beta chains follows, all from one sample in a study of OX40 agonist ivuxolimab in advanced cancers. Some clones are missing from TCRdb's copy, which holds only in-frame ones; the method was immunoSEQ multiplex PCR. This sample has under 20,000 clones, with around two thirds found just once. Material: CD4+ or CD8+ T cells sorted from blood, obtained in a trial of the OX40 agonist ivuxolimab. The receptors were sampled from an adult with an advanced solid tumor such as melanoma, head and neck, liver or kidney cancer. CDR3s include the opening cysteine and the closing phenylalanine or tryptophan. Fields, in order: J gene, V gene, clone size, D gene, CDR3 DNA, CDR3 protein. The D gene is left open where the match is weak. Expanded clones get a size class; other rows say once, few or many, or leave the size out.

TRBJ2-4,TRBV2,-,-,TGTGCCAGCAGTGAAGGGGCCTTAGCCAAAAACATTCAGTACTTC,CASSEGALAKNIQYF
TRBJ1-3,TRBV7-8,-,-,TGTGCCAGCAGCTTAATTCAAGGAAACACCATATATTTT,CASSLIQGNTIYF
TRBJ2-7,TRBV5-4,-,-,TGTGCCAGCAGCTTGTGGTATGGGGACTCCTACGAGCAGTACTTC,CASSLWYGDSYEQYF
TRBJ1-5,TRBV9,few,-,TGTGCCAGCAGCGGCCCAGGGCTTAGCAATCAGCCCCAGCATTTT,CASSGPGLSNQPQHF
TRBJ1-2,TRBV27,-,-,TGTGCCAGCCGTGGCCGGGCAGGGAGTGACTATGGCTACACCTTC,CASRGRAGSDYGYTF
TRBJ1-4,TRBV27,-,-,TGTGCCAGCACCCTCACGGGCGCAACTAATGAAAAACTGTTTTTT,CASTLTGATNEKLFF
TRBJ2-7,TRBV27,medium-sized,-,TGTGCCAGCACTCCCGAAGGGGACGGGTCCTACGAGCAGTACTTC,CASTPEGDGSYEQYF
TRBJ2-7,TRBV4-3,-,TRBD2,TGCGCCAGCAGCCTCGGGACTAGCTCCTACGAGCAGTACTTC,CASSLGTSSYEQYF
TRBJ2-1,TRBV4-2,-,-,TGTGCCAGCAGCCCCGTCGAGTCCTCCTACAATGAGCAGTTCTTC,CASSPVESSYNEQFF
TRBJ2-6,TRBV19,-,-,TGTGCCAGTAGTATCGCGGCGTCTGGGGCCAACGTCCTGACTTTC,CASSIAASGANVLTF
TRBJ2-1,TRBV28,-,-,TGTGCCAGCGAAGCGCGAACGGAGGGTCTCTACAATGAGCAGTTCTTC,CASEARTEGLYNEQFF
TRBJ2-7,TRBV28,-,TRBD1,TGTGCCAGCAGTGACAGGGTCTACGAGCAGTACTTC,CASSDRVYEQYF
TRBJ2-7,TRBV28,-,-,TGTGCCAGCAGTTTATACTCTGACTACGAGCAGTACTTC,CASSLYSDYEQYF
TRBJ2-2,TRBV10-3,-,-,TGTGCCATCAGTGAGAAGGAGGGAGTCGGGGAGCTGTTTTTT,CAISEKEGVGELFF